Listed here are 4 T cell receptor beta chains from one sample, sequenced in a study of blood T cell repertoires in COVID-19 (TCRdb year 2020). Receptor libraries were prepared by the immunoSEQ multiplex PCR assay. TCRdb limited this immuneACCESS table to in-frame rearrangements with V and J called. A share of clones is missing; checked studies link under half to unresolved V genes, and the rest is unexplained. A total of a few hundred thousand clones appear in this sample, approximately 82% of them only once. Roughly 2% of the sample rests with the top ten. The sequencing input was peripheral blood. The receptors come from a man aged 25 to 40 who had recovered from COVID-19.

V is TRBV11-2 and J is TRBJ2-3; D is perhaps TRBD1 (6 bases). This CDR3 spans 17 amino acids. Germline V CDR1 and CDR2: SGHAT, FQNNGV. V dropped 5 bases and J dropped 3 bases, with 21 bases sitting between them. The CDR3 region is CASSPRGEAPETDTQYF. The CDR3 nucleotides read TGTGCCAGCAGCCCCAGGGGAGAGGCCCCTGAGACAGATACGCAGTATTTT.

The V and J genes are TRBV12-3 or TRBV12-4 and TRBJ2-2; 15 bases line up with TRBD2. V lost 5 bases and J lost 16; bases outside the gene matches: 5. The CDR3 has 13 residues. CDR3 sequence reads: CASSGLAGGTPFF. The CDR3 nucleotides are TGTGCCAGCAGTGGACTAGCGGGGGGGACGCCGTTTTTT.

As DNA, the CDR3 is TGTGCCACCAGCAGCCGGACAGGGGGAGAGACCCAGTACTTC. Protein product: CATSSRTGGETQYF. V and J are TRBV15 and TRBJ2-5; 10 nucleotides line up with TRBD1. V shed 3 bases and J 4 bases; nucleotides not matched to a gene: 2. The CDR3 covers 14 residues. Germline V gives CDR1 LNHNV, CDR2 YYDKDF (reference sequence). The full variable domain, rest sourced from reference TRBV15 and TRBJ2-5, is DAMVIQNPRYQVTQFGKPVTLSCSQTLNHNVMYWYQQKSSQAPKLLFHYYDKDFNNEADTPDNFQSRRPNTSFCFLDIRSPGLGDTAMYLCATSSRTGGETQYFGPGTRLLVL.

The CDR3 reads CASSPPGGGEKLFF. CDR3 nucleotide sequence: TGTGCCAGCTCACCACCGGGAGGGGGTGAAAAACTGTTTTTT. The V call is TRBV18, the J call TRBJ1-4; D might be TRBD1 (6 bases). The CDR3 has 14 residues. CDR1 and CDR2 from the germline V gene are KGHSH and LQKENI. Trimming took 0 bases from V and 7 from J, leaving 9 bases between them.